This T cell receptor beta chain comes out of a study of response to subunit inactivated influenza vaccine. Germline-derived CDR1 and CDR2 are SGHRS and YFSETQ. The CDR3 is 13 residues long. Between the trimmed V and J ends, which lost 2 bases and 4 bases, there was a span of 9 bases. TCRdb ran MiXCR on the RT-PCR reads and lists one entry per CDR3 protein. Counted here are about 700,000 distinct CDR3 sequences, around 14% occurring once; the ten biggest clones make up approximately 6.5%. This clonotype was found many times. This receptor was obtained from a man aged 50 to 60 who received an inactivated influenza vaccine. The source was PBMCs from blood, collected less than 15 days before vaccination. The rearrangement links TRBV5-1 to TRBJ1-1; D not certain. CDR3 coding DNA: TGCGCCAGCAGCTTTGCAGGAGCCACTGAAGCTTTCTTT. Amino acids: CASSFAGATEAFF.